This TCR beta chain was captured by sequencing in a study of cytomegalovirus exposure and HLA in healthy donors. This CDR3 comprises 15 residues. CDR1 and CDR2 from the germline V gene are SGDLS and YYNGEE. Trimming cost V 4 bases and J 6 bases; bases outside gene matches: 10. Primers included in the PCR were 60 Vbeta and 13 Jbeta primers. Using immunoSEQ multiplex PCR, the repertoire was profiled, and TCRdb retains in-frame clones only, with some absent. The sample includes 70,000 to 95,000 clones, around 77% of them seen just once. This receptor was identified in a man aged 45 to 65 in good health and CMV-seronegative. V gene TRBV9 combines with J gene TRBJ2-7; TRBD1 agrees at 10 bases. The material sequenced was PBMCs. The CDR3: CASSPGQGIFSEQYF. CDR3 sequence (DNA): TGTGCCAGCAGCCCGGGACAGGGGATCTTCAGCGAGCAGTACTTC.